Listed below are T cell receptor beta chains from one sample, sequenced in a study of tumor-infiltrating lymphocytes in primary liver carcinoma. TCRdb redid the calling of the multiplex PCR reads with MiXCR, one entry per CDR3 protein. Of around 190,000 distinct CDR3 sequences listed, around four fifths are singletons. Material: tumor tissue from primary liver carcinoma. These receptors came from a man aged 35 to 55 with primary liver carcinoma and hepatitis B virus infection. Both conserved end residues are part of each CDR3. Each record gives: D gene, V gene, J gene, CDR3 protein. The D gene is left open where the match is weak.

TRBD2	TRBV4-1	TRBJ2-2	CASSQDPKRGAIGELLF
.	TRBV5-1	TRBJ2-7	CASSLTSGRCEQYF
TRBD1	TRBV29-1	TRBJ1-1	CNERQGSNTEAFF
.	TRBV5-4	TRBJ2-7	CDSSLFGGPSYEQYF
.	TRBV6-2/TRBV6-3	TRBJ2-7	CACSLRYRAHQHYF
.	TRBV21-1	TRBJ2-1	CAISNAGLAGLSYNEQFF
.	TRBV6-5	TRBJ2-1	CASSYGELGNYNEQFF
.	TRBV12-3/TRBV12-4	TRBJ2-5	CVSSLTKDQETQYF
TRBD1	TRBV29-1	TRBJ2-2	CTVEDYRGRTGELFF
.	TRBV10-3	TRBJ1-1	CAIKQEGIETFF
.	TRBV7-9	TRBJ2-1	CVSSPLVFSYNEQFF
TRBD1	TRBV12-3/TRBV12-4	TRBJ1-1	CATSRPGQGNTDAFF
TRBD2	TRBV11-1	TRBJ2-2	CASSLSGVNSGELFF
.	TRBV10-2	TRBJ2-3	CACGNARTDTQYF
.	TRBV21-1	TRBJ1-6	CASRGGGTPSVLSPLHF
TRBD2	TRBV6-5	TRBJ2-1	CACSQVGGVVEQFF
.	TRBV11-2	TRBJ2-1	CASTLSSQGSYNEQLF
.	TRBV28	TRBJ2-6	CASSRGDAVLSGANVLTF
.	TRBV6-1	TRBJ1-5	CTSSEASERAPQHF
.	TRBV6-1	TRBJ2-2	CASTTGTNTGELFF
.	TRBV11-2	TRBJ2-7	CASSSERLYAREQYF
TRBD1	TRBV6-5	TRBJ2-6	CASSSRTGSSGTNVMTF
.	TRBV6-1	TRBJ2-7	CAGNVGTVGSYEQYF
.	TRBV29-1	TRBJ2-2	CSVLSTGTGELFF